The TCR beta chain described here comes from a study of T-cell reconstitution after alpha-beta-depleted transplantation in children. For TCRbeta, the library was prepared with unique molecular identifiers. TCRdb redid the calling of the PCR reads with MiXCR, one entry per CDR3 protein. This table has 250,000 to 350,000 distinct CDR3 sequences, nearly 10% appearing once. This CDR3 spans 18 amino acids. The germline V gene encodes CDR1 SGHNT and CDR2 YYREEE (reference sequence). V lost 0 bases and J lost 5; bases outside the gene matches: 13. The chain employs TRBV5-4 and TRBJ2-1, with 8 bases fitting TRBD2. The sequence derives from a human donor who donated a stem cell graft to a child with SCID. The source was PBMCs from the stem cell graft donor, collected from the stem cell graft. The CDR3 sequence is CASSLARLGSGADNEQFF. The CDR3 DNA reads TGTGCCAGCAGCTTGGCCCGCCTTGGTAGCGGGGCTGACAATGAGCAGTTCTTC.